Presented here are 32 T cell receptor beta chains from one specimen sequenced in a study of T-cell reconstitution after alpha-beta-depleted transplantation in children. A TCRbeta library incorporating unique molecular identifiers was prepared. A single record per CDR3 protein comes from TCRdb applying MiXCR to the PCR reads. The data hold under 850,000 distinct CDR3 sequences, with roughly 14% observed a single time. Material: PBMCs, obtained before TCRalphabeta/CD19-depleted stem cell transplant. All receptors derive from a girl aged 2-9 years with congenital amegakaryocytic thrombocytopenia, due to receive a stem cell transplant.

There are a few counts of this clonotype. The rearrangement uses TRBV6-1 and TRBJ2-2; possible D gene TRBD2, 5 bases. Germline CDR1 MNHNS, CDR2 SASEGT. CDR3 length: 13 residues. Trimming took off 4 bases at V and 5 bases at J, with 8 bases between the two ends. The CDR3 DNA is TGTGCCAGCAGTGCGTGGAGGACCGGGGAGCTGTTTTTT. Residues: CASSAWRTGELFF.

This clonotype was detected many times. The rearrangement links TRBV5-1 to TRBJ1-1; D is uncertain. V lost 2 bases to trimming and J lost 6 bases, with 11 bases between them. CDR3 length: 13 amino acids. Per the germline V gene, CDR1 is SGHRS and CDR2 is YFSETQ. CDR3 coding DNA: TGCGCCAGCAGCTTTTTAGATGGCGCTGAAGCTTTCTTT. Protein product: CASSFLDGAEAFF.

The CDR3 spells CASSWEEGDTQYF. CDR3 nucleotides: TGTGCCAGCAGCTGGGAAGAGGGAGATACGCAGTATTTT. J is TRBJ2-3 and V is TRBV7-8; D might be TRBD2 (5 bases). Trimming pared 4 bases from V and 5 bases from J, leaving 10 bases between. The germline V gene encodes CDR1 SGHVS and CDR2 FQNEAQ. The CDR3 loop spans 13 amino acids.

This chain links TRBV20-1 with TRBJ1-3; D remains ambiguous. The germline V gene encodes CDR1 DFQATT and CDR2 SNEGSKA (reference sequence). Trimming cost V 5 bases and J 0 bases, with 14 bases left between them. The CDR3 spans 15 residues. The CDR3 DNA reads TGCAGTGCTTTACTTCCCGCGAGCTCTGGAAACACCATATATTTT. Protein sequence: CSALLPASSGNTIYF.

This clonotype came up many times. The gene calls are TRBV5-1 and TRBJ2-1, with D unclear. Looked up from germline, CDR1 is SGHRS and CDR2 is YFSETQ. Trimming left V 2 bases short and J 9 bases short, with 6 bases between. CDR3 length: 11 amino acids. CDR3 residues: CASSFDSEQFF. The CDR3 coding sequence is TGCGCCAGCAGCTTCGACTCTGAGCAGTTCTTC.

This clonotype was found a few times. This chain links TRBV7-8 with TRBJ1-5; TRBD1 matches at 7 bases. Germline V gene lookup returns CDR1 SGHVS and CDR2 FQNEAQ. V lost 5 bases to trimming and J lost 0 bases; unmatched junction nucleotides: 4. The CDR3 length is 15 residues. CDR3 residues: CASSHDRVSNQPQHF. CDR3 DNA: TGTGCCAGCAGCCACGACAGGGTTAGCAATCAGCCCCAGCATTTT. The full variable domain, in which reference TRBV7-8 and TRBJ1-5 provide the parts outside the CDR3, is GAGVSQSPRYKVAKRGQDVALRCDPISGHVSLFWYQQALGQGPEFLTYFQNEAQLDKSGLPSDRFFAERPEGSVSTLKIQRTQQEDSAVYLCASSHDRVSNQPQHFGDGTRLSIL.

This chain connects TRBV28 to TRBJ2-1; 7 nucleotides align to TRBD2. The CDR3 consists of 15 residues. J was trimmed by 6 bases and V by 3 bases; bases with no gene match: 8. CDR1 is MDHEN, CDR2 SYDVKM, per germline. The CDR3 DNA follows: TGTGCCAGCAGTTTTGGGGGGGGGTTGGTCAATGAGCAGTTCTTC. The encoded protein is CASSFGGGLVNEQFF.

This clonotype has at least ten counts. V usage is TRBV5-1 and J usage is TRBJ2-1, with 9 bases matching TRBD2. The CDR3 loop spans 15 amino acids. V was clipped by 1 base and J by 5 bases; unmatched bases: 4. Germline V lookup: CDR1 SGHRS, CDR2 YFSETQ. The CDR3 DNA follows: TGCGCCAGCAGCTTGATGCCTAGCGGGAACAATGAGCAGTTCTTC. Its protein product is CASSLMPSGNNEQFF.

This sequence joins TRBV7-9 and TRBJ2-7, with 7 bases fitting TRBD2. CDR1 and CDR2 from the germline V gene are SEHNR and FQNEAQ (reference sequence). The trim removed 5 bases at V and 0 bases at J, leaving 13 bases unmatched. The CDR3 has 17 amino acids. The CDR3 loop is CASSVNSPGGGSYEQYF. The CDR3 DNA is TGTGCCAGCAGCGTTAATAGCCCCGGCGGGGGCTCCTACGAGCAGTACTTC. The full variable domain, with the rest looked up from reference TRBV7-9 and TRBJ2-7, is DTGVSQNPRHKITKRGQNVTFRCDPISEHNRLYWYRQTLGQGPEFLTYFQNEAQLEKSRLLSDRFSAERPKGSFSTLEIQRTEQGDSAMYLCASSVNSPGGGSYEQYFGPGTRLTVT.

On this clonotype itself: A much larger clonotype is one base distant, so this may be a read error. This chain joins TRBV28 and TRBJ1-2, with TRBD1 as a possible D gene (6 bases). This CDR3 has 14 amino acids. Germline lookup yields CDR1 MDHEN and CDR2 SYDVKM. For the CDR3, the DNA is TGTGCCAGCAGCCCAGGGGAAGCTAACTGTGGCTACACCTTC. As protein: CASSPGEANCGYTF.

This clonotype was observed a few times. The CDR3 DNA reads as TGCAGCGGCCTCCTCAGAGGAGCGGGGCCTATCCGAACAGATACGCAGTATTTT. Translation: CSGLLRGAGPIRTDTQYF. The chain recombines TRBV29-1 with TRBJ2-3; 7 bases fit TRBD2. Trimming cost V 7 bases and J 3 bases; bases outside gene matches: 22. This CDR3 contains 18 residues. The germline gives CDR1 SQVTM, CDR2 ANQGSEA.

This clonotype occurred many times. The chain has TRBV12-3 or TRBV12-4 and TRBJ2-4; D ambiguous. The CDR3 is 12 amino acids. V was trimmed by 2 bases and J by 8 bases, leaving 7 bases between them. CDR3 bases: TGTGCCAGCAGTTTAAAAGTGGACATTCAGTACTTC. Translation: CASSLKVDIQYF.

This clonotype has at least ten counts. This chain connects TRBV10-2 to TRBJ2-7; D gene ambiguous. This CDR3 has 17 residues. V was shortened by 5 bases and J by 3 bases, with 23 bases between the two germline ends. Per the germline V gene, CDR1 is WSHSY and CDR2 is SAAADI. CDR3 sequence reads: CASSPTGPQIVLYEQYF. The CDR3 DNA reads as TGCGCCAGCAGTCCCACTGGACCCCAAATCGTCCTCTACGAGCAGTACTTC.

This clonotype has ten or more counts. This chain joins TRBV25-1 and TRBJ1-2; D is unclear. V lost 1 base and J 2 bases, leaving 14 bases between the germline ends. The CDR3 has 16 residues. Germline CDR1 MGHDK, CDR2 SYGVNS. This CDR3 reads CASSELTGFGNYGYTF. The CDR3 DNA reads as TGTGCCAGCAGTGAATTGACGGGGTTTGGAAACTATGGCTACACCTTC.

The rearrangement joins TRBV20-1 to TRBJ1-4; a weak D match, TRBD1 (5 bases). The CDR3 has 13 amino acids. CDR1 and CDR2 from the germline V gene are DFQATT and SNEGSKA (reference sequence). The V end lost 1 base, the J end lost 11 bases, and 14 bases lay between the germline ends. CDR3 protein: CSARARGDGKLFF. DNA of the CDR3: TGCAGTGCTAGAGCGCGAGGGGATGGGAAACTGTTTTTT.

The sample holds many counts of this clonotype. The chain couples TRBV20-1 to TRBJ2-3; D unresolved. Germline V lookup: CDR1 DFQATT, CDR2 SNEGSKA (reference sequence). This CDR3 contains 17 residues. V was cut by 0 bases and J by 2 bases, with 18 bases left in between. The CDR3 reads CSARDPYSQRYTDTQYF. DNA for the CDR3: TGCAGTGCTAGAGACCCTTATTCCCAGCGATACACAGATACGCAGTATTTT.

In this sample, this clonotype turned up many times. This sequence joins TRBV24-1 and TRBJ2-2, with D unresolved. CDR3 length: 14 amino acids. From germline, CDR1 is KGHDR and CDR2 SFDVKD. V lost 2 bases, J lost 3 bases, and 6 bases lay in between. CDR3 bases: TGTGCCACCAGTGATTACAGTGACACCGGGGAGCTGTTTTTT. It yields the protein CATSDYSDTGELFF.

The J gene is TRBJ2-2, the V gene TRBV5-1; the match to TRBD2 covers 10 bases. This CDR3 is built from 20 residues. Trimming at V came to 0 bases and at J to 0 bases, leaving 11 bases not matched to a gene. Germline V gives CDR1 SGHRS, CDR2 YFSETQ. The CDR3, as DNA: TGCGCCAGCAGCTTGGGTCCCAGCGGGGGGGACAGAGCGAACACCGGGGAGCTGTTTTTT. This sequence encodes CASSLGPSGGDRANTGELFF. Looking up the rest from reference TRBV5-1 and TRBJ2-2 gives the full variable domain: KAGVTQTPRYLIKTRGQQVTLSCSPISGHRSVSWYQQTPGQGLQFLFEYFSETQRNKGNFPGRFSGRQFSNSRSEMNVSTLELGDSALYLCASSLGPSGGDRANTGELFFGEGSRLTVL.

V is TRBV5-1 and J is TRBJ2-1; D is uncertain. The CDR3 covers 15 residues. With 0 bases removed from V and 3 bases from J, the gap between germline ends came to 10 bases. Germline values: CDR1 SGHRS, CDR2 YFSETQ. In DNA form, the CDR3 reads TGCGCCAGCAGCTTGGGGCCCGAAGTCTACAATGAGCAGTTCTTC. Protein product: CASSLGPEVYNEQFF.

There are a few counts of this clonotype. The gene calls are TRBV29-1 and TRBJ2-5; possibly TRBD2 for D (6 bases). V dropped 7 bases and J dropped 3 bases, with 9 bases sitting between them. Germline V gene data show CDR1 as SQVTM and CDR2 as ANQGSEA. CDR3 length equals 11 residues. The CDR3 DNA sequence: TGCAGCGCGGGGGAGGAAGAGACCCAGTACTTC. Translated, it gives CSAGEEETQYF. Full variable domain (missing parts from reference TRBV29-1 and TRBJ2-5): SAVISQKPSRDICQRGTSLTIQCQVDSQVTMMFWYRQQPGQSLTLIATANQGSEATYESGFVIDKFPISRPNLTFSTLTVSNMSPEDSSIYLCSAGEEETQYFGPGTRLLVL.

The chain couples TRBV18 to TRBJ1-1; 10 bases match TRBD1. Germline V CDR1 and CDR2: KGHSH, LQKENI. Germline trimming cut 0 bases from V and 0 bases from J; bases unmatched to any gene: 7. This CDR3 is built from 18 residues. CDR3 bases: TGTGCCAGCTCACCACCGTCAATCGGGACAGGGGTGAACACTGAAGCTTTCTTT. The encoded protein is CASSPPSIGTGVNTEAFF.

This clonotype has only a few counts. The CDR3 spells CASSWGQLGETQYF. In DNA, the CDR3 is TGCGCCAGCAGCTGGGGACAGCTGGGAGAGACCCAGTACTTC. The chain is built from TRBV5-1 and TRBJ2-5; TRBD1 agrees at 7 bases. The CDR3 is 14 amino acids. Trimming took 3 bases from V and 4 from J; bases not matched to a gene: 6. Germline CDR1 reads SGHRS; CDR2 reads YFSETQ.

This clonotype was detected many times. V and J are TRBV7-6 and TRBJ2-2; 12 nucleotides align to TRBD2. CDR3 size: 16 residues. Germline V lookup: CDR1 SGHVS, CDR2 FNYEAQ. Trimming removed 2 bases from V and 5 bases from J; junction bases left unmatched: 3. CDR3: CASSLSLAGGTGELFF. CDR3 coding DNA: TGTGCCAGCAGCTTATCCCTAGCGGGAGGGACCGGGGAGCTGTTTTTT.

This clonotype was found many times. The chain links TRBV7-9 to TRBJ1-5; no definite D call. Germline V CDR1 and CDR2: SEHNR, FQNEAQ (reference sequence). This CDR3 is built from 14 residues. The V end lost 0 bases, the J end lost 8 bases, and 11 bases lay between the germline ends. CDR3 amino acids: CASSLAFISEPQHF. In DNA form, the CDR3 reads TGTGCCAGCAGCTTAGCTTTCATCAGCGAGCCCCAGCATTTT. Looking up the rest from reference TRBV7-9 and TRBJ1-5 gives the full variable domain: DTGVSQNPRHKITKRGQNVTFRCDPISEHNRLYWYRQTLGQGPEFLTYFQNEAQLEKSRLLSDRFSAERPKGSFSTLEIQRTEQGDSAMYLCASSLAFISEPQHFGDGTRLSIL.

In its sample, this clonotype was seen many times. This chain uses TRBV11-1 with TRBJ2-1; 10 bases are a match to TRBD2. The CDR3 has 19 residues. CDR1 SGHAT and CDR2 FQDESV come from the germline V gene (reference sequence). With V trimmed by 2 bases and J by 4 bases, 14 bases remained unmatched. The CDR3 loop reads CASSLRGVIAGGTYNEQFF. DNA of the CDR3: TGTGCCAGCAGCTTAAGGGGTGTCATAGCGGGAGGTACTTACAATGAGCAGTTCTTC.

This chain uses TRBV7-2 with TRBJ2-1, with TRBD2 identical over 7 bases. Germline CDR1 is SGHTA and CDR2 is FQGNSA. V was pared by 1 base and J by 8 bases, with 5 bases of the junction left unmatched. The CDR3 loop spans 14 amino acids. DNA for the CDR3: TGTGCCAGCAGCTTAGAAGCGGGACTATATGAGCAGTTCTTC. Translation gives CASSLEAGLYEQFF. Variable domain in full (rest from reference TRBV7-2 and TRBJ2-1): GAGVSQSPSNKVTEKGKDVELRCDPISGHTALYWYRQSLGQGLEFLIYFQGNSAPDKSGLPSDRFSAERTGGSVSTLTIQRTQQEDSAVYLCASSLEAGLYEQFFGPGTRLTVL.

This clonotype was seen a few times. The rearrangement uses TRBV12-3 or TRBV12-4 and TRBJ2-2, with TRBD2 as a possible D gene (6 bases). Trimming took off 5 bases at V and 2 bases at J, with 18 bases between the two ends. The CDR3 covers 17 residues. The CDR3 DNA is TGTGCCAGCAGTGACCTCGTTGTCGGGGGAAACACCGGGGAGCTGTTTTTT. This codes for CASSDLVVGGNTGELFF.

This clonotype was recorded many times. V is TRBV12-3 or TRBV12-4 and J is TRBJ2-2; D unclear. The ends were cut back, 3 bases at V and 6 bases at J, with 8 bases in the middle. CDR3 length: 13 amino acids. The DNA for the CDR3 is TGTGCCAGCAGTTTCTTCGCGGCCGGGGAGCTGTTTTTT. The encoded protein is CASSFFAAGELFF.

The table lists this clonotype with a few counts. The chain couples TRBV20-1 to TRBJ2-7, with TRBD2 matching over 7 bases. V lost 0 bases and J lost 3; bases outside the gene matches: 5. Germline assignment: CDR1 DFQATT and CDR2 SNEGSKA (reference sequence). The CDR3 runs 14 residues. The CDR3 protein is CSAREAGVRYEQYF. CDR3 DNA: TGCAGTGCTAGAGAGGCGGGAGTACGCTACGAGCAGTACTTC.

Many counts were recorded for this clonotype. V gene TRBV3-1 combines with J gene TRBJ2-7; unclear D gene. Germline V gene lookup returns CDR1 LGHDT and CDR2 YNNKEL (reference sequence). The CDR3 is 12 residues long. Trimming pared 4 bases from V and 4 bases from J, leaving 8 bases between. DNA for the CDR3: TGTGCCAGCAGCCTAAGGTGGTACGAGCAGTACTTC. This sequence encodes CASSLRWYEQYF.

The V and J genes are TRBV7-2 and TRBJ2-2; no reliable D call. Trimming shortened V by 2 bases and J by 0 bases, and 13 bases separated the two germline ends. The CDR3 extends over 17 amino acids. Per the germline V gene, CDR1 is SGHTA and CDR2 is FQGNSA. The DNA for the CDR3 is TGTGCCAGCAGCTTACTGCCTGGTGCAGCGAACACCGGGGAGCTGTTTTTT. It codes for CASSLLPGAANTGELFF.

This clonotype was detected only a few times. The V call is TRBV5-1, the J call TRBJ2-2; 9 positions match TRBD2. Germline CDR1 and CDR2: SGHRS and YFSETQ. The trim removed 2 bases at V and 6 bases at J, leaving 20 bases unmatched. CDR3 length: 20 amino acids. The CDR3 bases are TGCGCCAGCAGCTTCTTTCCGGGACAGCTTAGCGGGAGAGGCGCCGGGGAGCTGTTTTTT. Translating it yields CASSFFPGQLSGRGAGELFF.